These T cell receptor beta chains were read from a single sample in a study of T cell responses to AZD1222 COVID-19 vaccine. The table came from immunoSEQ multiplex PCR; TCRdb's copy has only in-frame clones and leaves some out. The profile shows about 120,000 clones, 90% of them singletons. Material: peripheral blood, obtained on day 0 of MenACWY control vaccination. Source of these receptors: an adult in good health. Both conserved end residues are part of each CDR3. Each record gives: V gene, J gene, CDR3 protein.

>TRBV6-5|TRBJ1-3
CASSLQTSGNTIYF
>TRBV7-9|TRBJ1-5
CASSSLQGGRQPQHF
>TRBV6-5|TRBJ1-2
CASSYSKRTGNYGYTF
>TRBV6-5|TRBJ1-4
CASSYGEMAGEKLFF
>TRBV28|TRBJ2-1
CASSFLEAGDEQFF
>TRBV3-1/TRBV3-2|TRBJ2-7
CASSPPTLYSEQYF
>TRBV19|TRBJ1-2
CASSRRDRESGYTF
>TRBV15|TRBJ2-6
CATSLRGIGSGANVLTF
>TRBV6-6|TRBJ1-2
CASSYSPGGGLDGYTF
>TRBV12-5|TRBJ2-1
CASGRTDLYNEQFF
>TRBV11-2|TRBJ2-3
CASSLVAGGPTDTQYF
>TRBV18|TRBJ1-3
CASSPGTGTSGNTIYF
>TRBV6-1|TRBJ1-2
CASGTLDGYTF
>TRBV6-5|TRBJ2-3
CASSYSGQGLTDTQYF
>TRBV7-2|TRBJ2-3
CASSLVHTFTDTQYF
>TRBV5-1|TRBJ1-1
CASSSRDRGNTEAFF
>TRBV15|TRBJ1-2
CATSRDQGTANYGYTF
>TRBV7-9|TRBJ2-2
CASSFGTGELFF
>TRBV18|TRBJ2-5
CASSPRRGETQYF
>TRBV27|TRBJ2-2
CASSFGGSTGELFF
>TRBV5-1|TRBJ2-7
CASSLGSSGMAEQYF
>TRBV28|.
CASSHHEQYF
>TRBV7-9|TRBJ2-7
CASSLAEGRPYEQYF
>TRBV19|TRBJ1-5
CASSIVPGSMALEPQHF
>TRBV27|TRBJ2-1
CASSFHKGSSYNEQFF
>TRBV13|TRBJ1-2
CASSLYGGEGYTF